The next 5 T cell receptor beta chains were all read from a single sample in a study of blood T cell repertoires in COVID-19. Produced via immunoSEQ multiplex PCR; TCRdb's table is partial and in-frame only. The sample shows fewer than 200,000 clones, 82% of them seen only once. The sequenced sample consisted of peripheral blood. Receptors were obtained from a woman in her 70s with acute or convalescent COVID-19.

The rearrangement joins TRBV7-8 to TRBJ1-1; D might be TRBD1 (5 bases). The CDR3 has 14 amino acids. V lost 5 bases and J lost 2, with 12 bases in between. In germline, CDR1 is SGHVS, CDR2 FQNEAQ. The chain's CDR3 is CASSIRGTNTEAFF. The CDR3, as DNA: TGTGCCAGCAGCATTCGGGGGACTAACACTGAAGCTTTCTTT.

The chain is built from TRBV5-4 and TRBJ1-1; D not certain. From germline, CDR1 is SGHNT and CDR2 YYREEE (reference sequence). The CDR3 loop spans 14 amino acids. The V end was cut by 4 bases, the J end by 0 bases, with 10 bases between. The CDR3 is CASSKTAVNTEAFF. CDR3 sequence (DNA): TGTGCCAGCAGCAAAACGGCGGTGAACACTGAAGCTTTCTTT.

The chain employs TRBV19 and TRBJ2-6; D perhaps matches TRBD1 (6 bases). V was trimmed by 5 bases and J by 0 bases, leaving 11 bases between them. Germline V gives CDR1 LNHDA, CDR2 SQIVND (reference sequence). The CDR3 is made up of 16 amino acids. DNA of the CDR3: TGTGCCAGTAGTGTACTACAGGGCTCTGGGGCCAACGTCCTGACTTTC. Translating gives CASSVLQGSGANVLTF.

The chain joins TRBV5-1 to TRBJ2-1; TRBD2 matches 9 bases. The CDR3 spans 16 residues. V lost 4 bases and J lost 2; bases outside the gene matches: 7. Per germline, CDR1 SGHRS and CDR2 YFSETQ. In DNA, the CDR3 is TGCGCCAGCAGCCGAGATAGCGGGGGTCCCTACAATGAGCAGTTCTTC. Protein: CASSRDSGGPYNEQFF.

V gene TRBV7-2 combines with J gene TRBJ2-5; no clear D gene. Germline V gene sequence: CDR1 SGHTA, CDR2 FQGNSA. The CDR3 extends over 13 amino acids. V shed 5 bases and J shed 2 bases, with 9 bases lying between them. The CDR3 reads CASSLVGQETQYF. The CDR3 DNA follows: TGTGCCAGCAGCCTGGTCGGTCAAGAGACCCAGTACTTC. The full variable domain, its missing parts supplied by reference TRBV7-2 and TRBJ2-5, is GAGVSQSPSNKVTEKGKDVELRCDPISGHTALYWYRQSLGQGLEFLIYFQGNSAPDKSGLPSDRFSAERTGGSVSTLTIQRTQQEDSAVYLCASSLVGQETQYFGPGTRLLVL.